Given below is one T cell receptor (beta chain) in context. What it recognizes is unknown. Trimming removed 1 base at V and 8 bases at J, with 12 bases between. The CDR3 extends over 14 amino acids. The V gene's germline CDR1 is SNHLY and CDR2 FYNNEI. TCRdb's table, derived via immunoSEQ multiplex PCR, lists solely in-frame clones and lacks some. The data hold 150,000 to 200,000 clones, with under 95% observed a single time. These data originate in a study of T cell responses to AZD1222 COVID-19 vaccine. Study-wide points: Nearly half of the spike-specific TCRs reportedly recognize variant regions that carry no mutations. Seropositivity was recorded at baseline in only 6 or 7 AZD1222 recipients.

The rearrangement joins TRBV2 to TRBJ2-4, with D uncertain. The sequences come from peripheral blood, collected 28 days after the second AZD1222 dose. The TCR comes from an adult who received the AZD1222 COVID-19 vaccine. The CDR3 DNA reads as TGTGCCAGCAGTGAAGAGTTAGGGCTTGACATTCAGTACTTC. This codes for CASSEELGLDIQYF.